The 8 T cell receptor beta chains given below trace back to one sample, sequenced in a study of spatial heterogeneity in lung cancer. Time point: blood at routine non-recurrence follow-up after resection. Extraction of whole RNA from tumor, nontumor lung or frozen PBMC preceded unsorted sequencing. MiXCR was run by TCRdb on the 5' RACE reads, yielding one entry per CDR3 protein. Among about 47,000 distinct CDR3 sequences, around 6.7% were seen once, and the ten largest hold roughly 37%. The sequencing here drew on PBMCs, taken at follow-up. These receptors were collected from a female donor with early-stage non-small cell lung cancer.

This clonotype was observed a few times. The chain employs TRBV12-3 or TRBV12-4 and TRBJ1-5; D ambiguous. The CDR3 sequence is 14 residues long. Trimming stripped 3 bases from V and 5 bases from J, with 11 bases between. The CDR3 DNA follows: TGTGCCAGCAGTTTTTCTCAGGCAGATCAGCCCCAGCATTTT. Protein: CASSFSQADQPQHF.

The chain has TRBV2 and TRBJ1-4, with D possibly TRBD1 on 5 matching bases. The ends were cut back, 2 bases at V and 4 bases at J, with 11 bases in the middle. CDR3 length equals 15 residues. In germline, CDR1 is SNHLY, CDR2 FYNNEI. The CDR3 DNA reads as TGTGCCAGCAGTGAATTGGGGCGCGGTAATGAAAAACTGTTTTTT. Its translation: CASSELGRGNEKLFF.

This clonotype was seen repeatedly, ten times or more. V gene TRBV12-3 or TRBV12-4 combines with J gene TRBJ2-2; 12 bases fit TRBD2. The CDR3 consists of 14 residues. V was clipped by 7 bases and J by 14 bases; unmatched bases: 11. This CDR3 reads CASTPSASGGALFF. The CDR3, as DNA: TGTGCCAGCACCCCCTCCGCTAGCGGGGGGGCACTGTTTTTT.

This clonotype was observed at least ten times. V usage is TRBV2 and J usage is TRBJ1-6; no reliable D call. Germline CDR1 SNHLY, CDR2 FYNNEI. Deletions cut 4 bases from V and 8 bases from J, with 12 bases between. This CDR3 has 14 residues. CDR3 sequence (DNA): TGTGCCAGCAGTGCCACTTTCTCCCATTCACCCCTCCACTTT. This codes for CASSATFSHSPLHF.

This clonotype was counted many times. This chain connects TRBV12-3 or TRBV12-4 to TRBJ2-1; the D call may be TRBD1 or TRBD2 (5 bases each). The CDR3 runs 14 residues. V lost 7 bases to trimming and J lost 9 bases, with 19 bases between them. The CDR3 DNA reads as TGTGCCAGCACCGAGACCGGACTGAGGGGTGAGCAGTTCTTC. This encodes CASTETGLRGEQFF.

At least ten counts were recorded for this clonotype. The genes are TRBV20-1 and TRBJ1-1; D may be TRBD1 (6 bases). The CDR3 spans 15 residues. Deletions cut 4 bases from V and 1 base from J, with 16 bases between. Germline values: CDR1 DFQATT, CDR2 SNEGSKA (reference sequence). The CDR3 coding sequence is TGCAGTGCTACATACCCGACAGGCGCGAACACTGAAGCTTTCTTT. Its translation is CSATYPTGANTEAFF.

This clonotype occurred many times. The J gene is TRBJ1-1, the V gene TRBV12-3 or TRBV12-4, with D possibly being TRBD1 (5 bases). V was shortened by 7 bases and J by 10 bases, with 19 bases between the two germline ends. The CDR3 is 13 amino acids. In nucleotides, the CDR3 is TGTGCCAGCACCCCGGCCCGGGGGTTCGGAGCTTTCTTT. This translates into CASTPARGFGAFF.

This chain joins TRBV3-1 and TRBJ2-4; 7 nucleotides agree with TRBD1. CDR3 length equals 15 residues. Germline CDR1 is LGHDT and CDR2 is YNNKEL (reference sequence). V trimming: 10 bases; J trimming: 2 bases; junction bases outside the gene matches: 11. CDR3 sequence: CATRPAGGTKNIQYF. In nucleotides, the CDR3 is TGTGCCACCCGACCCGCAGGGGGAACCAAAAACATTCAGTACTTC.